This T cell receptor (beta chain) was observed in a study of OX40 agonist ivuxolimab in advanced cancers. Study-wide context: It was permissible to have had prior anti-PD-1, anti-PD-L1 or anti-CTLA-4 therapy, and 40% had some. Whole-study results and caveats: Both CD4+ and CD8+ T cell populations in blood had undergone clonal expansion by week 6 at 0.1 to 3.0 mg/kg.

Germline lookup yields CDR1 SGHDT and CDR2 YYEEEE. CDR3 size: 15 residues. V was clipped by 4 bases and J by 1 base; unmatched bases: 3. On this clone itself: Its antigen is not known.

Some clones are missing from TCRdb's copy, which holds only in-frame ones; the method was immunoSEQ multiplex PCR. The sample shows around 65,000 clones, roughly 86% of them seen only once. The sequence was obtained from an adult with an advanced solid tumor such as melanoma, head and neck, liver or kidney cancer. This rearrangement joins TRBV5-6 to TRBJ1-5; 9 bases map to TRBD1. The source material was CD4+ or CD8+ T cells sorted from blood, sampled in a trial of the OX40 agonist ivuxolimab. DNA for the CDR3: TGTGCCAGCAGCCCCGGGACAGGGAGCAATCAGCCCCAGCATTTT. This codes for CASSPGTGSNQPQHF.